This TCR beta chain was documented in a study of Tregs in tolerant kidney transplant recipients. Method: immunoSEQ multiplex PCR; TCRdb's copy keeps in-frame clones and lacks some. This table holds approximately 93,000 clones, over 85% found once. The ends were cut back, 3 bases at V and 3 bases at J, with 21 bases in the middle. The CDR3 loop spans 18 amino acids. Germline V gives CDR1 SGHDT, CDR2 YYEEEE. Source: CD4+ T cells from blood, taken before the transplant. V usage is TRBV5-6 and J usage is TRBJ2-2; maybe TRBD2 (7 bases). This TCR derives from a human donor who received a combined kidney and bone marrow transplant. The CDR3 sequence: CASSSPNAGARYTGELFF. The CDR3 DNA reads TGTGCCAGCAGCTCACCTAATGCGGGGGCGCGTTACACCGGGGAGCTGTTTTTT.